This TCR beta chain comes out of a study of CD8+ T cells in alopecia areata. Turning to the study itself: Those treated were given oral tofacitinib at 5 to 10 mg twice daily.

Sequencing templates came from extracted RNA that was reverse transcribed into cDNA. Sequencing used immunoSEQ multiplex PCR; TCRdb keeps in-frame clones, though not all of them. This table has some 130,000 clones, approximately 58% appearing once. Germline loops: CDR1 MGHRA, CDR2 YSYEKL. The CDR3 covers 16 residues. Trimming shortened V by 3 bases and J by 0 bases, and 12 bases separated the two germline ends. Peripheral blood and lesional scalp punch biopsies came from alopecia areata patients. J is TRBJ2-1 and V is TRBV4-1; the D gene is possibly TRBD2 (5 bases). The sequence came from a human donor with alopecia areata. Sample: CD4+ T cells sorted from blood, taken at week 0. The CDR3 is CASSQALGSSYNEQFF. DNA of the CDR3: TGCGCCAGCAGCCAGGCGCTAGGGAGCTCCTACAATGAGCAGTTCTTC.